This T cell receptor (beta chain) was obtained from a study of blood T cell repertoires in COVID-19. Germline lookup yields CDR1 SGHTA and CDR2 FQGNSA. The V and J ends lost 1 base and 1 base respectively, with 4 bases between them. The CDR3 spans 14 residues. As processed by the authors: Amplification of reference gene primers provided the estimated nucleated cell counts. The protocol was immunoSEQ multiplex PCR, while the TCRdb copy is restricted to in-frame clones and leaves out a portion. V and J calls and clone size are copied from that table; D and trimming were computed from the DNA. This sample has 250,000 or so clones, with about 82% found just once.

The rearrangement links TRBV7-2 to TRBJ2-2; D is unclear. The clonotype originates from a woman in her fifties or sixties with active or convalescent COVID-19. Sequencing used peripheral blood. The CDR3 nucleotides are TGTGCCAGCAGCTTAGGCGGGAACACCGGGGAGCTGTTTTTT. It encodes CASSLGGNTGELFF. Full variable domain (rest looked up from reference TRBV7-2 and TRBJ2-2): GAGVSQSPSNKVTEKGKDVELRCDPISGHTALYWYRQSLGQGLEFLIYFQGNSAPDKSGLPSDRFSAERTGGSVSTLTIQRTQQEDSAVYLCASSLGGNTGELFFGEGSRLTVL.